This T cell receptor beta chain was obtained from a study of post-analysis software for immune sequencing data. Each TCR beta cDNA library carried unique molecular identifiers. TCRdb reanalysed the PCR reads using MiXCR and keeps one entry per CDR3 protein. This table holds some 500,000 distinct CDR3 sequences, roughly 45% found once. V trimming: 6 bases; J trimming: 7 bases; junction bases outside the gene matches: 7. The CDR3 has 14 amino acids. There are a few counts of this clonotype. The antigen remains unidentified. Study outcomes and limitations: Higher frequency in patients than in controls was seen for about five TRBV segments, with TRBV5-6, TRBV5-1 and TRBV20-1 among them.

The chain links TRBV12-3 or TRBV12-4 to TRBJ2-1; TRBD1 aligns across 9 bases. The sequence was obtained from a girl aged 10 to 17 with multiple sclerosis. Sequences were obtained from blood. CDR3 protein: CASRITGGGNEQFF. The DNA of the CDR3 is TGTGCCAGCAGGATTACAGGGGGCGGAAATGAGCAGTTCTTC.